One and the same sample provided the 17 T cell receptor beta chains below, sequenced in a study of shared clonotypes between healthy human individuals. The table came from immunoSEQ multiplex PCR; TCRdb's copy has only in-frame clones and leaves some out. The table lists around 330,000 clones, around 72% of them singletons. The sample taken for sequencing was memory CD4+ T cells sorted from blood. As to subset: CD45RA-negative fraction. The receptors shown here come from a man aged 25-45 years in good health.

The rearrangement uses TRBV9 and TRBJ1-1; D is perhaps TRBD1 (5 bases). Looked up from germline, CDR1 is SGDLS and CDR2 is YYNGEE. V was cut by 1 base and J by 6 bases, with 10 bases left in between. The CDR3 runs to 13 residues. The CDR3 DNA is TGTGCCAGCAGCGTACAACCGACAGCTGAAGCTTTCTTT. It specifies CASSVQPTAEAFF.

This chain connects TRBV18 to TRBJ1-2, with unresolved D. The CDR3 extends over 13 amino acids. The germline V gene has CDR1 KGHSH and CDR2 LQKENI. The V gene lost 2 bases and the J gene lost 0 bases, with 4 bases spanning the gap. The CDR3 DNA is TGTGCCAGCTCACCAAAGGCTAACTATGGCTACACCTTC. This sequence encodes CASSPKANYGYTF.

V is TRBV7-2 and J is TRBJ1-6, with D unresolved. V was shortened by 2 bases and J by 7 bases, with 15 bases between the two germline ends. This CDR3 region has 16 residues. Germline V lookup: CDR1 SGHTA, CDR2 FQGNSA. Written as DNA, the CDR3 is TGTGCCAGCAGCTTACATTCGGGGATGTCAAATTCACCCCTCCACTTT. Translating gives CASSLHSGMSNSPLHF.

The chain has TRBV7-6 and TRBJ2-1; TRBD2 matches at 7 bases. Looked up from germline, CDR1 is SGHVS and CDR2 is FNYEAQ. The V gene end was trimmed by 5 bases and the J gene end by 4 bases; junction bases not matched to a gene: 8. The CDR3 has 15 residues. The CDR3 loop is CASSLREGAYNEQFF. The CDR3 nucleotides read TGTGCCAGCAGCCTGAGGGAGGGCGCTTACAATGAGCAGTTCTTC.

V is TRBV2 and J is TRBJ1-3; perhaps TRBD1 as D (5 bases). Looked up from germline, CDR1 is SNHLY and CDR2 is FYNNEI. The germline V and J ends were trimmed by 8 bases and 2 bases, with 16 bases remaining between them. The CDR3 is made up of 15 amino acids. CDR3 nucleotides: TGTGCCAGCCGACGAAGTCAGGGAACTGGAAACACCATATATTTT. This encodes CASRRSQGTGNTIYF. Complete variable domain (other parts from reference TRBV2 and TRBJ1-3): EPEVTQTPSHQVTQMGQEVILRCVPISNHLYFYWYRQILGQKVEFLVSFYNNEISEKSEIFDDQFSVERPDGSNFTLKIRSTKLEDSAMYFCASRRSQGTGNTIYFGEGSWLTVV.

The chain employs TRBV7-4 and TRBJ1-5, with 8 bases aligning to TRBD1. Germline lookup yields CDR1 SGHVT and CDR2 SQSDAQ. V lost 5 bases to trimming and J lost 6 bases; unmatched junction nucleotides: 6. The CDR3 length is 14 residues. CDR3 coding DNA: TGTGCCAGCAGCCTCAGGGGGCGAGGTCAGCCCCAGCATTTT. Its protein product is CASSLRGRGQPQHF.

The gene calls are TRBV11-2 and TRBJ2-4; D gene unclear. Germline V gene sequence: CDR1 SGHAT, CDR2 FQNNGV. This CDR3 is 15 amino acids long. V was cut by 3 bases and J by 0 bases, with 9 bases left in between. The chain's CDR3 is CASSFTDLAKNIQYF. In DNA form, the CDR3 reads TGTGCCAGCAGCTTCACGGACCTAGCCAAAAACATTCAGTACTTC.

Concerning this clone: Other DNA sequences from this sample encode an identical CDR3 as well. CDR3 in amino acids: CASSSRTSGTYEQYF. The DNA of the CDR3 is TGTGCCAGCAGCTCCAGGACTAGCGGGACCTACGAGCAGTACTTC. The genes are TRBV7-8 and TRBJ2-7; 12 bases fit TRBD2. Looked up from germline, CDR1 is SGHVS and CDR2 is FQNEAQ. The CDR3 consists of 15 residues. J gave up 2 bases and V 4 bases, and 3 bases lay outside the gene matches.

The chain links TRBV2 to TRBJ2-3; D uncertain. CDR1 SNHLY and CDR2 FYNNEI come from the germline V gene. The CDR3 extends over 14 amino acids. V was clipped by 2 bases and J by 4 bases, with 10 bases between them. The CDR3: CASSEFSAADTQYF. The CDR3 nucleotides read TGTGCCAGCAGTGAATTTTCGGCAGCAGATACGCAGTATTTT.

This clone was recorded only once. J is TRBJ2-1 and V is TRBV7-2; perhaps TRBD1 as D (5 bases). From germline, CDR1 is SGHTA and CDR2 FQGNSA. V was cut by 5 bases and J by 10 bases, with 15 bases left in between. CDR3 length equals 13 residues. CDR3 bases: TGTGCCAGCAGCCCAGGTCAGGGTTTGGAGCAGTTCTTC. Its protein product is CASSPGQGLEQFF. The full variable domain, in which reference TRBV7-2 and TRBJ2-1 provide the parts outside the CDR3, is GAGVSQSPSNKVTEKGKDVELRCDPISGHTALYWYRQSLGQGLEFLIYFQGNSAPDKSGLPSDRFSAERTGGSVSTLTIQRTQQEDSAVYLCASSPGQGLEQFFGPGTRLTVL.

The V gene is TRBV7-2, the J gene TRBJ2-7, with 13 bases that match TRBD2. V lost 2 bases to trimming and J lost 6 bases; unmatched junction nucleotides: 13. The germline V gene has CDR1 SGHTA and CDR2 FQGNSA. The CDR3 loop spans 18 amino acids. CDR3 bases: TGTGCCAGCAGCTTAACGAGAGCGGGACTAGCGGGACGGGCCGAGCAGTACTTC. This codes for CASSLTRAGLAGRAEQYF.

This chain links TRBV28 with TRBJ2-5, with D hard to call. Germline CDR1 MDHEN, CDR2 SYDVKM. Trimming pared 1 base from V and 4 bases from J, leaving 4 bases between. This CDR3 contains 12 residues. CDR3 nucleotides: TGTGCCAGCAGTTTATTGGGAGAGACCCAGTACTTC. Translating it yields CASSLLGETQYF.

A word on this clone: A much larger clone is a single base away; this may be a read error. A read error is likely, as this CDR3 ends without the conserved phenylalanine or tryptophan. The gene calls are TRBV5-4 and TRBJ1-2, with TRBD1 identical over 9 bases. Trimming at V came to 1 base and at J to 4 bases, leaving 5 bases not matched to a gene. The CDR3 has 15 amino acids. Germline V gene sequence: CDR1 SGHNT, CDR2 YYREEE (reference sequence). The CDR3 loop reads CASSLPQGAGYGYTL. For the CDR3, the DNA is TGTGCCAGCAGCTTGCCACAGGGGGCGGGCTATGGCTACACCCTC.

The chain employs TRBV5-1 and TRBJ2-1; TRBD2 matches at 8 bases. The CDR3 is made up of 14 amino acids. Losses at the gene ends were 4 bases for V and 9 bases for J; bases not matched to a gene: 9. CDR1 is SGHRS and CDR2 is YFSETQ in the germline V gene. The CDR3 DNA reads TGCGCCAGCAGCCCCCATAGCGGGACTAGTGAGCAGTTCTTC. Translating gives CASSPHSGTSEQFF.

J is TRBJ1-1 and V is TRBV5-6, with 9 positions matching TRBD1. This CDR3 is built from 15 residues. The trim removed 6 bases at V and 5 bases at J, leaving 11 bases unmatched. CDR1 and CDR2 from the germline V gene are SGHDT and YYEEEE. The DNA for the CDR3 is TGTGCCAGCACGCCGGGACAGGGATCGTGGACTGAAGCTTTCTTT. It translates to CASTPGQGSWTEAFF.

There are a few counts of this clone. V and J are TRBV19 and TRBJ1-5; D may be TRBD1 (5 bases). Trimming left V 6 bases short and J 3 bases short, with 21 bases between. The CDR3 has 17 amino acids. The V gene's germline CDR1 is LNHDA and CDR2 SQIVND (reference sequence). Written as DNA, the CDR3 is TGTGCCAGTAGGATAAGGACCTCTGACAGTACCAATCAGCCCCAGCATTTT. This codes for CASRIRTSDSTNQPQHF.

Regarding this clone: A far more abundant clone sits one base away, making this likely a read error. The sample carries other DNA sequences with the same CDR3. The chain has TRBV10-1 and TRBJ1-1; D ambiguous. The CDR3 contains 13 residues. The V and J ends lost 6 bases and 0 bases respectively, with 8 bases between them. CDR1 is WNHNN, CDR2 SYGVQD, per germline (reference sequence). CDR3 sequence reads: CASRDGMNTEAFF. CDR3 in DNA: TGCGCCAGCAGGGACGGCATGAACACTGAAGCTTTCTTT.